This TCR beta chain was identified in a study of read filtering for tumor transcriptome and immune sequencing. Germline V gene sequence: CDR1 DFQATT, CDR2 SNEGSKA (reference sequence). Trimming pared 3 bases from V and 3 bases from J, leaving 20 bases between. CDR3 length equals 17 residues. This clonotype occurred many times. From approximately 400 ng of RNA, a library with molecular barcoded alpha/delta and beta/gamma adaptors was made. From the reads, TCRdb called clonotypes with MiXCR, one entry per CDR3 protein. The sample contains fewer than 7,000 distinct CDR3 sequences, 21% of which appear only once.

Material for sequencing was a population of CD138-negative cells sorted from bone marrow. The receptor was isolated from a donor aged 40 or over with multiple myeloma. This chain connects TRBV20-1 to TRBJ2-2; D is undetermined. CDR3 bases: TGCAGTGCTAGGGCTTTAAGGCAGATTTCGGACACCGGGGAGCTGTTTTTT. Translating it yields CSARALRQISDTGELFF.